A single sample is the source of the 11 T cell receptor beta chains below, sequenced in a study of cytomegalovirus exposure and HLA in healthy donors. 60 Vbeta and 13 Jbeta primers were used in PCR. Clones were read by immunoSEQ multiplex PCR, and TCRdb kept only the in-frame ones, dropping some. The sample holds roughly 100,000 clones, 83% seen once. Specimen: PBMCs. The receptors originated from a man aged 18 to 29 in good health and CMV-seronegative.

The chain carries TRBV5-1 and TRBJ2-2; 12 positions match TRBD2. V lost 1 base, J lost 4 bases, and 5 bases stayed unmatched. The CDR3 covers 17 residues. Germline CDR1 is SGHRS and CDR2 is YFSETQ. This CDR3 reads CASSLTSGRTSTGELFF. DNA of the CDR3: TGCGCCAGCAGCTTGACTAGCGGGAGGACAAGCACCGGGGAGCTGTTTTTT. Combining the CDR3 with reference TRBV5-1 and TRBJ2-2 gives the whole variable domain KAGVTQTPRYLIKTRGQQVTLSCSPISGHRSVSWYQQTPGQGLQFLFEYFSETQRNKGNFPGRFSGRQFSNSRSEMNVSTLELGDSALYLCASSLTSGRTSTGELFFGEGSRLTVL.

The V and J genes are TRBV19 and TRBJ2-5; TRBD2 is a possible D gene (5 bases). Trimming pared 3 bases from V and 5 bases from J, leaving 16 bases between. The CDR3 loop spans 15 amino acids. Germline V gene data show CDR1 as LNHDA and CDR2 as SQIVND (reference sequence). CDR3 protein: CASSISPGMGETQYF. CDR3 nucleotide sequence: TGTGCCAGTAGTATTAGTCCGGGGATGGGGGAGACCCAGTACTTC.

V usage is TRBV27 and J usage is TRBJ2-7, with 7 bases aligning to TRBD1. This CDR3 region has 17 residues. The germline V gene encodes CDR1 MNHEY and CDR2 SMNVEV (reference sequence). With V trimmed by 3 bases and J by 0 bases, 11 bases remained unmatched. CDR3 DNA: TGTGCCAGCAGTTTTCGCGCTTTCGGGACAGACTCCTACGAGCAGTACTTC. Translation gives CASSFRAFGTDSYEQYF.

Here the CDR3 DNA reads TGTGCCAGTAGTCTCTGGGGACTAGCGGTTTCCTACAATGAGCAGTTCTTC. Encoded protein: CASSLWGLAVSYNEQFF. The chain links TRBV19 to TRBJ2-1; 11 nucleotides line up with TRBD2. The J segment lost 1 base and the V segment lost 5 bases, leaving 7 bases of the junction unmatched. Per the germline V gene, CDR1 is LNHDA and CDR2 is SQIVND (reference sequence). This CDR3 region has 17 residues.

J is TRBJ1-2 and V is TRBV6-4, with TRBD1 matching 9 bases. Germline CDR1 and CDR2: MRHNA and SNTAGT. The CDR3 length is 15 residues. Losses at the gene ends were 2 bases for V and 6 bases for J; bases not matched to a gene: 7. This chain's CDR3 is CASSDAGTGRDGYTF. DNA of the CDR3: TGTGCCAGCAGTGACGCCGGGACAGGGAGGGATGGCTACACCTTC.

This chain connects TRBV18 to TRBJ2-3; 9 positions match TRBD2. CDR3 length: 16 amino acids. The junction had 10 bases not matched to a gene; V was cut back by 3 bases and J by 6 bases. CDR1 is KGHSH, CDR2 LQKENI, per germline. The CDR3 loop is CASSPLEAGGMDTQYF. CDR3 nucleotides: TGTGCCAGCTCACCTTTGGAGGCGGGAGGGATGGATACGCAGTATTTT.

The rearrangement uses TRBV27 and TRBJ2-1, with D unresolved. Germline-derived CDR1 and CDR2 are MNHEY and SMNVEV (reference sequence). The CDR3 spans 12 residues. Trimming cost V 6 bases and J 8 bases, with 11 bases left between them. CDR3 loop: CASRALGDEQFF. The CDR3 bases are TGTGCCAGCAGAGCCCTAGGCGATGAGCAGTTCTTC.

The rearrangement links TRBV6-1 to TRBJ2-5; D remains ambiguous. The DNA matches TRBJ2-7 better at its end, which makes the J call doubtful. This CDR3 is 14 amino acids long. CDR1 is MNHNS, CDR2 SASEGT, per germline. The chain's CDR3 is CASSEENRPYEQYF. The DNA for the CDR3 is TGTGCCAGCAGTGAAGAGAACAGACCCTACGAGCAGTACTTC.

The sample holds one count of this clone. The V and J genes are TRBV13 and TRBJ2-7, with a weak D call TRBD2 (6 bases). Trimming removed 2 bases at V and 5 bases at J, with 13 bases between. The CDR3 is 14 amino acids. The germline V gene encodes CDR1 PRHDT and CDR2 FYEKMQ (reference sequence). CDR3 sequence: CASSLSSGSDEQYF. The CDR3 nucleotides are TGTGCCAGCAGCTTAAGTAGCGGTTCCGACGAGCAGTACTTC.

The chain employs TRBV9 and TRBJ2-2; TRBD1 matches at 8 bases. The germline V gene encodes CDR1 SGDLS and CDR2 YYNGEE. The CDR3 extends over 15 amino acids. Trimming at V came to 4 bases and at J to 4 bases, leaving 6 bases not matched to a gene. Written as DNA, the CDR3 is TGTGCCAGCAGCCTCCGGACAGGGTCCACCGGGGAGCTGTTTTTT. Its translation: CASSLRTGSTGELFF. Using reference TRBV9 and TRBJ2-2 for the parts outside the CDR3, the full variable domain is DSGVTQTPKHLITATGQRVTLRCSPRSGDLSVYWYQQSLDQGLQFLIQYYNGEERAKGNILERFSAQQFPDLHSELNLSSLELGDSALYFCASSLRTGSTGELFFGEGSRLTVL.

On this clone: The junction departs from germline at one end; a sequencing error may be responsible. CDR3 amino acids: CASSILSVTGVRIF. The CDR3 region has the DNA TGTGCCAGTAGTATTCTTTCCGTGACAGGGGTTCGAATCTTT. The chain couples TRBV19 to TRBJ1-1; 8 bases fit TRBD1. CDR1 is LNHDA, CDR2 SQIVND, per germline (reference sequence). This CDR3 has 14 amino acids.